The rows below give T cell receptor beta chains drawn from one sample of a study of blood T cell repertoires in COVID-19. TCRdb's copy holds only in-frame clones and misses some; the assay was immunoSEQ multiplex PCR. The top ten clones hold 2.6% of a sample with about 150,000 clones, 80% to 90% of them seen once. Sequencing was carried out using peripheral blood. These receptors came from a human donor with acute or convalescent COVID-19. The donor label of this sample is uncertain. Both conserved end residues are part of each CDR3. D genes are given only for firm matches. Rows may omit the clone size; those that give it use once, few, many or a size class.

CDR3: CASSRMNTEAFF; DNA: TGTGCCAGCAGTCGTATGAACACTGAAGCTTTCTTT; J: TRBJ1-1; D: -; V: TRBV12-3/TRBV12-4; size: -
CDR3: CASSLAENSGKLFF; DNA: TGTGCCAGCAGCTTAGCGGAAAACTCAGGAAAACTGTTTTTT; J: TRBJ1-4; D: -; V: TRBV7-8; size: -
CDR3: CASSTSGSSNTGELFF; DNA: TGCGCCAGCAGTACTAGCGGGAGTAGTAACACCGGGGAGCTGTTTTTT; J: TRBJ2-2; D: TRBD2; V: TRBV5-1; size: once
CDR3: CASSFGLAVHNEQFF; DNA: TGTGCCAGCAGCTTTGGACTAGCGGTCCACAATGAGCAGTTCTTC; J: TRBJ2-1; D: TRBD2; V: TRBV5-5; size: -
CDR3: CASSLGATGSNQPQHF; DNA: TGTGCCAGTAGTCTCGGAGCAACAGGGAGCAATCAGCCCCAGCATTTT; J: TRBJ1-5; D: -; V: TRBV19; size: -
CDR3: CASSPPSGSIPYNEQFF; DNA: TGTGCCAGCTCACCACCGTCCGGGAGTATTCCCTACAATGAGCAGTTCTTC; J: TRBJ2-1; D: -; V: TRBV18; size: -
CDR3: CASSQARGTEQFF; DNA: TGTGCCAGCAGCCAAGCCAGGGGGACTGAGCAGTTCTTC; J: TRBJ2-1; D: TRBD1; V: TRBV3-1/TRBV3-2; size: -
CDR3: CASSSHRTDTDTQYF; DNA: TGTGCCAGCAGCTCCCACAGGACAGACACAGATACGCAGTATTTT; J: TRBJ2-3; D: -; V: TRBV7-2; size: -
CDR3: CASSLAASSYNEQFF; DNA: TGTGCCAGCAGCTTAGCGGCTAGCTCCTACAATGAGCAGTTCTTC; J: TRBJ2-1; D: -; V: TRBV7-2; size: -
CDR3: CASSTDRVQETQYF; DNA: TGTGCCAGTAGTACGGACAGGGTTCAAGAGACCCAGTACTTC; J: TRBJ2-5; D: TRBD1; V: TRBV19; size: -
CDR3: CASSLTSTGALTGELFF; DNA: TGTGCCAGCAGCTTAACTAGCACGGGAGCGCTCACCGGGGAGCTGTTTTTT; J: TRBJ2-2; D: -; V: TRBV7-8; size: -